What follows is one TCR beta chain and its context. This receptor's antigen is unknown. Base qualities are not recorded, but no much larger clone differs from it by a single base. This record comes from a study of T cell clones after liver transplantation (dated by TCRdb to between 2018 and 2021). About the investigation overall: Samples were obtained from ITN030ST, a randomized trial in which withdrawal of immunosuppression was attempted within 2 years of liver transplantation. As an antigen-independent comparator for the donor-reactive sequences, third party-reactive TCRbeta sequences from pre-transplant MLRs were identified as well. The subjects received no induction therapy and were kept on standard immunosuppression until randomization at 12-24 months post-transplant. Blood samples were collected pre-transplant, pre-randomization before withdrawal, and post-randomization after either full withdrawal or failed withdrawal. Three of the eight recipients were HCV-positive; the others were transplanted for non-autoimmune, non-viral indications. Donor-reactive T cell clones were identified by TCRbeta sequencing following a pre-transplant mixed lymphocyte reaction and were subsequently tracked in post-transplant blood. A cohort of 8 liver transplant recipients was studied, of whom 3 were classified as tolerant and 5 as non-tolerant. Tolerance was defined as complete immunosuppression withdrawal for at least one year with no rise in liver enzymes beyond twice the upper limit of normal.

Unstimulated PBMCs, after thawing, were stained for CD3, CD4 and CD8 and then FACS-sorted into CD3+CD4+ and CD3+CD8+ populations. Each of the 8 studied subjects was randomized to immunosuppression withdrawal. The Qiagen DNeasy Blood and Tissue Kit was used to isolate genomic DNA. Broader findings and caveats from the paper: In 5 of 8 subjects, circulating donor-reactive CD4 TCRbeta sequences decreased significantly after transplant, regardless of tolerance or HCV status. After accounting for repertoire turnover, donor-reactive detection was significantly reduced in 7 of 8 subjects for CD4 and 8 of 8 for CD8. Low numbers of available donor cells limited the measurable donor-reactive repertoire in two subjects. A greater decline was seen for donor-reactive sequences than for third party-reactive sequences, suggesting partial antigen-specific deletion unrelated to withdrawal success. Because no allograft tissue specimens were available, donor-reactive T cells may have migrated into the graft instead of being deleted. The conclusions were preliminary, being limited by small, heterogeneous patient numbers and by non-standardized post-transplant time points.

From its cysteine to its phenylalanine, the CDR3 spans 14 amino acids. Of the read, only the CDR3 DNA is kept; its 42 bases are in frame from base 1. Between the V and J ends, shortened by 7 bases and 6 bases respectively, the junction contains 19 bases. CDR1 and CDR2, looked up from the germline V gene, are MNHEY and SVGAGI. Using immunoSEQ, frozen genomic DNA was subjected to high-throughput TCRbeta CDR3 sequencing, a process that included PCR amplification, mapping, bias correction and internal controls. On the study's bioinformatics: Only productive rearrangements were retained, and each unique TCRbeta sequence was defined by its CDR3 nucleotide sequence together with its V and J gene. Donor-reactive sequences required at least 5-fold expansion in CFSE-low cells versus unstimulated pre-transplant cells and at least 0.01% frequency. Minimum frequency thresholds were set for each subject based on the unstimulated sample with the lowest template count, ensuring at least 90% detection power. Jensen-Shannon divergence between the top 1000 TCRbeta sequences after and before transplant was used to measure repertoire turnover. Changes in detection of donor-reactive sequences were tested with two-sided Fisher's exact tests. TCRdb re-hosts the immuneACCESS table, in-frame sequences only. Its copies lack some clones; in the studies checked, an unresolved V gene accounts for under half of them, and the cause for the rest is not known. That table gives V, J and clone size, and the DNA gave D and trimming. For this sample there are approximately 70,000 clones; around 84% appear just once. Of the sample, 2% to 2.5% falls within the top ten clones.

The sample was CD4+ T cells from blood, taken about 50 months after liver transplant. This TCR derives from a human patient who received a liver transplant. After transplantation, some T cells may belong to the graft donor instead of the recipient. The chain couples TRBV6-5 to TRBJ2-7; perhaps TRBD1 is the D gene, with 7 bases matching. The CDR3: CASTPLSGGGEQYF. The sequence in DNA is TGTGCCAGCACCCCGCTTTCAGGGGGAGGCGAGCAGTACTTC.